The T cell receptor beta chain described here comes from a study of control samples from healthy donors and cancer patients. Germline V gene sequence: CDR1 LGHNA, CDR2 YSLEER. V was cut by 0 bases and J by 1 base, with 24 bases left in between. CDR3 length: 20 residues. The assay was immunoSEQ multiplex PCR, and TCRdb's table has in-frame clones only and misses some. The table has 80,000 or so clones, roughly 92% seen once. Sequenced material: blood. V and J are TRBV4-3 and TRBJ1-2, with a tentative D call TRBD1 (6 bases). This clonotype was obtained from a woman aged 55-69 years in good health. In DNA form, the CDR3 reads TGCGCCAGCAGCCAAGATCGGAACTTAGGGGGTAGGGGATTTAACTATGGCTACACCTTC. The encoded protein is CASSQDRNLGGRGFNYGYTF.